This T cell receptor beta chain was sequenced for a study of blood T cell repertoires in COVID-19 (dated by TCRdb to about 2020). Regarding the study in general: The collaborator samples originated in the United States, Italy and Spain and spanned the acute and convalescent phases of COVID-19. Samples came from the ongoing ImmuneRACE study (first 160 participants) plus 1,254 subjects from 6 global collaborators. The material from the prospective study consisted of cDNA or gDNA derived from T cells, B-cell-depleted T cells, or PBMCs. Nearly every sample came with metadata listing a de-identified subject ID, COVID-19 status, age in years and sex. Subjects who had been exposed to COVID-19, were actively infected with it, or had recovered from it provided the deeply sampled blood TCRbeta repertoires that made up the dataset. Where available, HLA class I and class II types were taken from metadata supplied by the sample provider and were not determined by assay-based typing. The repertoires were released in a freely available public database intended as a resource for research on the immune response to SARS-CoV-2. Broader findings and caveats from the paper: The quantity of clinical and demographic metadata differed by source and by participant and was supplied without curation.

Participants in the prospective study were aged about 18 to 100 years, lived in under 30 United States geographic areas, and enrolled through a virtual design. In the prospective study, cohorts were assigned on the basis of participant-reported clinical history obtained from a screening survey and a study questionnaire. Each participant in the prospective study had whole blood, serum and a nasopharyngeal or oropharyngeal swab collected by mobile phlebotomists. Participants in the prospective study had the option to provide additional blood draws and questionnaires over an approximately 2-month period. Prospective study blood samples were shipped either frozen or at room temperature before DNA extraction. TCRbeta CDR3 regions were amplified from genomic DNA by means of the immunoSEQ Assay, a bias-controlled multiplex PCR. The original pipeline was this. The number of nucleated cells in each sample was estimated by amplification of reference gene primers within the assay. To quantify the absolute abundance of each unique TCRbeta CDR3 rearrangement, sequence reads were collapsed and filtered. For each sample, productive Simpson clonality was calculated as the square root of Simpson's diversity index over productive rearrangements. TCRdb stores this immuneACCESS table with in-frame sequences only. Part of the clones is absent; in the studies checked, under half of the shortfall reflects unresolved V genes, and no reason is known for the rest. That table supplies the V and J calls and clone size; D and trimming were determined from the DNA. In this sample the table shows about 180,000 clones, roughly 89% of which occur a single time. Under 3% of the sample is held by the ten biggest clonotypes.

The V end gives up 2 bases and the J end 0 bases, leaving 4 bases in the junction not matched to a gene. Measured from the cysteine to the phenylalanine, the CDR3 is 14 residues long. Left in the record is the CDR3 DNA by itself, 42 bases read in frame from the first base. CDR1 and CDR2, looked up from the germline V gene (reference sequence), are GTSNPN and SVGIG. A word on this clone: Its antigen remains undetermined. Base qualities are not provided; no much larger clone lies one nucleotide away.

The chain is assembled from TRBV30 and TRBJ2-7; 7 junctional bases match TRBD2. Sequencing was performed on PBMCs or T cells enriched from blood (not recorded which). This TCR was recovered from a woman aged 40 to 50 with acute COVID-19. The nucleotides read TGTGCCTGGAGTCCGGGGGGTTCCTCCTACGAGCAGTACTTC. Translated, it gives CAWSPGGSSYEQYF.